This TCR beta chain was identified in a study of shared clonotypes between healthy human individuals. Study-wide findings and caveats: When compared with the clonotypes that were shared by all four sorted-subset donors, the non-shared clonotypes turned out to have lower generation probabilities. Estimated richness was generally greater in naive than memory subsets.

V trimming: 6 bases; J trimming: 3 bases; junction bases outside the gene matches: 5. From germline, CDR1 is MDHEN and CDR2 SYDVKM. The CDR3 is made up of 15 amino acids. A remark on this clone: Its antigen remains unknown.

The protocol was immunoSEQ multiplex PCR, while the TCRdb copy is restricted to in-frame clones and leaves out a portion. This sample has 2.5 million or so clones; approximately 92% occur once, and the top ten carry around 0.14%. The rearrangement uses TRBV28 and TRBJ2-3; 11 bases line up with TRBD2. The specimen was naive CD4+ T cells sorted from blood. Noted subset: CD45RA+ positively selected. This clonotype originated in a man between 18 and 29 years old in good health. DNA for the CDR3: TGTGCCAGCAGCCCGGGACTAGCGGAGACAGATACGCAGTATTTT. This translates into CASSPGLAETDTQYF.